This entry lists 5 T cell receptor beta chains sequenced from one sample in a study of Graves' ophthalmopathy and Graves' hyperthyroidism. Amplification of the TCR beta CDR3 regions used RNA transcripts (as template). RT-PCR with HTBI primers came first, then second-round multiplex PCR. TCRdb used MiXCR to reprocess the multiplex PCR reads, holding one entry per CDR3 protein. The sample contains about 600,000 distinct CDR3 sequences, less than 45% of which appear only once. Sequencing was carried out using peripheral blood or thyroid tissue (not recorded which). The receptors shown here come from an adult man with Graves' hyperthyroidism.

A remark on this clonotype: A read error is the likely source, as a far larger clone sits one nucleotide away. The V gene is TRBV7-8, the J gene TRBJ1-3; D is perhaps TRBD1 (5 bases). V lost 5 bases, J lost 4 bases, and 15 bases lay in between. The CDR3 covers 15 residues. CDR1 and CDR2 (germline): SGHVS, FQNEAQ. CDR3 loop: CASSLTEGSGNTIYF. The CDR3 DNA sequence: TGTGCCAGCAGCCTTACAGAGGGGTCCGGAAACACCATATATTTT.

The rearrangement links TRBV20-1 to TRBJ1-2; unclear D gene. The CDR3 is 15 amino acids. Germline CDR1 and CDR2: DFQATT and SNEGSKA (reference sequence). Trimming removed 1 base from V and 5 bases from J, with 17 bases in between. The CDR3 DNA is TGCAGTGCTAGAGGTGCGGGAGAGGCGCAGTATGGCTACACCTTC. Translation: CSARGAGEAQYGYTF.

This clonotype appeared many times. This chain uses TRBV7-9 with TRBJ1-2; 9 bases line up with TRBD1. Germline V gene data show CDR1 as SEHNR and CDR2 as FQNEAQ (reference sequence). The CDR3 loop spans 15 amino acids. J gave up 4 bases and V 8 bases, and 11 bases lay outside the gene matches. DNA for the CDR3: TGTGCCAGCTCCGGGACAGGGCTACGCCTCTATGGCTACACCTTC. This translates into CASSGTGLRLYGYTF.

Only one count was recorded for this clonotype. The rearrangement links TRBV2 to TRBJ2-5, with D unresolved. V was trimmed by 9 bases and J by 2 bases, leaving 10 bases between them. The CDR3 spans 12 residues. Germline CDR1 SNHLY, CDR2 FYNNEI. Here the CDR3 reads CASIEQQETQYF. DNA for the CDR3: TGTGCCAGTATTGAACAGCAAGAGACCCAGTACTTC. Looking up the rest from reference TRBV2 and TRBJ2-5 gives the full variable domain: EPEVTQTPSHQVTQMGQEVILRCVPISNHLYFYWYRQILGQKVEFLVSFYNNEISEKSEIFDDQFSVERPDGSNFTLKIRSTKLEDSAMYFCASIEQQETQYFGPGTRLLVL.

This chain joins TRBV7-6 and TRBJ2-7; 12 bases agree with TRBD2. Germline V gene sequence: CDR1 SGHVS, CDR2 FNYEAQ. The length of the CDR3 is 15 residues. V was clipped by 4 bases and J by 2 bases; unmatched bases: 3. CDR3 nucleotides: TGTGCCAGCAGCTATCGGACTAGCGGGACCTACGAGCAGTACTTC. As protein: CASSYRTSGTYEQYF.